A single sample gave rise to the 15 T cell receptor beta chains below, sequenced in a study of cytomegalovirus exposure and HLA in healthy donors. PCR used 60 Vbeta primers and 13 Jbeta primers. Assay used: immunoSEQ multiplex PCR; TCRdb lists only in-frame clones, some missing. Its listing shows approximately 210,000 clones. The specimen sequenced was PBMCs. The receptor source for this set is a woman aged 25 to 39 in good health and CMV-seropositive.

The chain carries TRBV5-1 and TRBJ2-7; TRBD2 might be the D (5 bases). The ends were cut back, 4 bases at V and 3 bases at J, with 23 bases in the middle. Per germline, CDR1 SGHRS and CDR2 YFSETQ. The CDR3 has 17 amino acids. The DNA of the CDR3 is TGCGCCAGCAGCCCCAAGGAGGCCGACAACTTCTACTACGAGCAGTACTTC. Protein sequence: CASSPKEADNFYYEQYF.

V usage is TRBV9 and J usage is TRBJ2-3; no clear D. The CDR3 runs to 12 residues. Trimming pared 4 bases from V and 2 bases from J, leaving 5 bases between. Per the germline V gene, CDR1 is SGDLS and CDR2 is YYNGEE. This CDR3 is CASSLLTDTQYF. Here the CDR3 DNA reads TGTGCCAGCAGCCTACTCACAGATACGCAGTATTTT. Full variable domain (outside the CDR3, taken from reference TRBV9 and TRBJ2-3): DSGVTQTPKHLITATGQRVTLRCSPRSGDLSVYWYQQSLDQGLQFLIQYYNGEERAKGNILERFSAQQFPDLHSELNLSSLELGDSALYFCASSLLTDTQYFGPGTRLTVL.

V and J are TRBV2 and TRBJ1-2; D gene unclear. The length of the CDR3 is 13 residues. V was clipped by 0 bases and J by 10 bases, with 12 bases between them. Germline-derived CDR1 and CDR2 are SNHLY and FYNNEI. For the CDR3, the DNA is TGTGCCAGCAGTGAAGCGCTTCAGGTGGCCTACACCTTC. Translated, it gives CASSEALQVAYTF.

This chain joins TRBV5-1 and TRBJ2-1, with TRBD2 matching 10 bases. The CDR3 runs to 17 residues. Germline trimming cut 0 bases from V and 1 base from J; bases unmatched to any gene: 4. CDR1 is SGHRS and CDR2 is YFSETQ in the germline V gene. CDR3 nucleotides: TGCGCCAGCAGCTTGGGCCTAGCGGGGGTATCCTACAATGAGCAGTTCTTC. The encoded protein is CASSLGLAGVSYNEQFF. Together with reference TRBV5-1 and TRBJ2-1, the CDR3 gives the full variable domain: KAGVTQTPRYLIKTRGQQVTLSCSPISGHRSVSWYQQTPGQGLQFLFEYFSETQRNKGNFPGRFSGRQFSNSRSEMNVSTLELGDSALYLCASSLGLAGVSYNEQFFGPGTRLTVL.

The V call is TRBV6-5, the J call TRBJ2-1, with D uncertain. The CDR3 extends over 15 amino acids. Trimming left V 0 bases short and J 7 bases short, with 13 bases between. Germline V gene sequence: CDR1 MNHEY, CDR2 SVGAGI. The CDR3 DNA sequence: TGTGCCAGCAGTTACTCGAGGTTCGGAGCAAATGAGCAGTTCTTC. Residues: CASSYSRFGANEQFF.

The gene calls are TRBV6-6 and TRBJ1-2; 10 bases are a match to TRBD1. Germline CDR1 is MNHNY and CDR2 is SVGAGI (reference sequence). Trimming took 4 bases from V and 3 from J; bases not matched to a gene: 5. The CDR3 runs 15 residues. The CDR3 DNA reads TGTGCCAGCAGTTCCACCGGGACAGGGGACTATGGCTACACCTTC. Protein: CASSSTGTGDYGYTF.

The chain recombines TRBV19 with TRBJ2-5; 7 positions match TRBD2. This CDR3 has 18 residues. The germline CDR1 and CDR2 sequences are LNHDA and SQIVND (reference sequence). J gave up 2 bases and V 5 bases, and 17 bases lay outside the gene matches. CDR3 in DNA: TGTGCCAGTAGTGCCCCCGGCCGACTAGCCGCACTTCAAGAGACCCAGTACTTC. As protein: CASSAPGRLAALQETQYF.

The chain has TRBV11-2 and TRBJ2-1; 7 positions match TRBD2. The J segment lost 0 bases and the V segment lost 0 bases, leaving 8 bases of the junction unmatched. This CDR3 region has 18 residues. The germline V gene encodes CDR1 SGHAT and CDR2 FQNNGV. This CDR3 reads CASSLDLQGGLSYNEQFF. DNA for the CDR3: TGTGCCAGCAGCTTAGATCTGCAGGGAGGGCTCTCCTACAATGAGCAGTTCTTC.

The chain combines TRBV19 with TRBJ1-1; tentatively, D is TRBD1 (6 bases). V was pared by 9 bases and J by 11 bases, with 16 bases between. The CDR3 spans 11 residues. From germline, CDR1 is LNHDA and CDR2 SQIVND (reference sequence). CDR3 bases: TGTGCCAGCGTCGCGGGGGCAGGGGCTTTCTTT. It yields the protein CASVAGAGAFF.

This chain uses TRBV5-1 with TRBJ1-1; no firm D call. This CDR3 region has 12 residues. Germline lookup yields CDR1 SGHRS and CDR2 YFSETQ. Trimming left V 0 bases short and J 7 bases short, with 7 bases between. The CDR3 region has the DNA TGCGCCAGCAGCTTGGGTCCCAGTGAAGCTTTCTTT. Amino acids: CASSLGPSEAFF.

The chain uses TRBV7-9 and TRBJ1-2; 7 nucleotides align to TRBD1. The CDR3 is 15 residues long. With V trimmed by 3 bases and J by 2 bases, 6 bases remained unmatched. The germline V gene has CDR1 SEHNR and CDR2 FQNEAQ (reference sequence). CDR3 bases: TGTGCCAGCAGCTTCCCTGGGGGACAGAACTATGGCTACACCTTC. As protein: CASSFPGGQNYGYTF.

CDR3 nucleotide sequence: TGTGCCATCAGTGAGTCTAACAGGGGAGGACCTGGCTACACCTTC. It specifies CAISESNRGGPGYTF. V is TRBV10-3 and J is TRBJ1-2, with 7 bases identical to TRBD1. This CDR3 comprises 15 residues. Germline CDR1 reads ENHRY; CDR2 reads SYGVKD. Trimming cost V 0 bases and J 7 bases; bases outside gene matches: 8.

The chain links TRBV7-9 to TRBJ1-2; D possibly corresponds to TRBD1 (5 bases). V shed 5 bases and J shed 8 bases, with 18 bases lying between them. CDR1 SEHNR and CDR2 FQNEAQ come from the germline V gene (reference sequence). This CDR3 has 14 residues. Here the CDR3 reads CASSQETAHGGYTF. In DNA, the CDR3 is TGTGCCAGCAGCCAAGAGACAGCCCACGGGGGCTACACCTTC.

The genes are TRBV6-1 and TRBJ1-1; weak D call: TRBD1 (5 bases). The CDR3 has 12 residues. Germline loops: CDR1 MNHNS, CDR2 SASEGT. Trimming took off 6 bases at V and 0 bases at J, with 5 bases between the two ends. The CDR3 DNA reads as TGTGCCAGCAGGACAGTGAACACTGAAGCTTTCTTT. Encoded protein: CASRTVNTEAFF.

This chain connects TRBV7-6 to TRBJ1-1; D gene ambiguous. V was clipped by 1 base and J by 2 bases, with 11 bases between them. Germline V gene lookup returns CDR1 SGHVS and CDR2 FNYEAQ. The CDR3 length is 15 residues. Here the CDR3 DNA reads TGTGCCAGCAGCTTAGTAGCTAACGGTAACACTGAAGCTTTCTTT. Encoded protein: CASSLVANGNTEAFF. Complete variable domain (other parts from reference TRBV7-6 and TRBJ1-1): GAGVSQSPRYKVTKRGQDVALRCDPISGHVSLYWYRQALGQGPEFLTYFNYEAQQDKSGLPNDRFSAERPEGSISTLTIQRTEQRDSAMYRCASSLVANGNTEAFFGQGTRLTVV.